This T cell receptor (beta chain) is from a study of blood T cell repertoires in COVID-19. At the level of the study: Both acute and convalescent COVID-19 samples were obtained from the United States, Italy and Spain.

TCRdb's copy holds only in-frame clones and misses some; the assay was immunoSEQ multiplex PCR. This sample has about 250,000 clones; around 83% occur once, and the top ten carry 5.7%. The V end lost 2 bases, the J end lost 1 base, and 6 bases lay between the germline ends. CDR3 length: 14 residues. Germline V gives CDR1 MDHEN, CDR2 SYDVKM. The receptor was derived from a man older than 75 with acute or convalescent COVID-19. The sequenced sample consisted of peripheral blood. The gene calls are TRBV28 and TRBJ2-4, with a weak D call TRBD1 (5 bases). CDR3 nucleotides: TGTGCCAGCAGTTTAGCAGGGGCCAAAAACATTCAGTACTTC. Residues: CASSLAGAKNIQYF.